The clone carrying this T cell receptor beta chain was seen many times. What it binds is unknown. These data originate in a study of neurological immune-mediated disorders. Findings and limits, study-wide: The study found the most TCR clonal expansion in HTLV-1-associated myelopathy and the least in multiple sclerosis, below healthy controls.

J gave up 7 bases and V 5 bases, and 14 bases lay outside the gene matches. The CDR3 totals 15 residues. Per the germline V gene, CDR1 is SNHLY and CDR2 is FYNNEI. Unsorted libraries were generated from 2 million PBMCs. These cells had been stored in RNAlater at -80 C. The cDNA came from 5'RACE with 10-nucleotide random UMIs. Sequencing of 15-18 subjects in each run yielded over 200 million TCR-beta sequences. Using its own MiXCR run on the 5' RACE reads, TCRdb lists one record per CDR3 protein. The sample contains 90,000 to 100,000 distinct CDR3 sequences, around 3.4% of which appear only once. Sequencing was performed on PBMCs. This clonotype originated in a woman aged 18 to 35 with multiple sclerosis. V is TRBV2 and J is TRBJ2-7, with 7 bases matching TRBD1. CDR3 in DNA: TGTGCCAGCAGTCCCGGACAGGTCTTACCGGGTGAGCAGTACTTC. Amino acid sequence: CASSPGQVLPGEQYF.